These 29 T cell receptor beta chains came from one sample sequenced in a study of low-dose radiotherapy and immunotherapy resistance in tumors. Time point specified: before trial treatment. TRAV- and TRBV-specific primers were used for first-strand cDNA, which covered alpha and beta chains. A roughly 21-cycle PCR with a constant-region primer and V-primer adapter amplified TCRs. TCRdb analysed the reads with MiXCR anew, one entry per CDR3 protein. Counted here are 64,000 or so distinct CDR3 sequences, roughly 30% occurring once; the ten biggest clones make up approximately 12%. This specimen was PBMCs, taken before treatment. The receptor source for this set is a female donor with ovarian cancer.

At least ten counts were recorded for this clonotype. The chain has TRBV5-1 and TRBJ2-3, with D possibly TRBD1 on 5 matching bases. Germline V gives CDR1 SGHRS, CDR2 YFSETQ. The CDR3 covers 15 residues. The V end lost 0 bases, the J end lost 4 bases, and 12 bases lay between the germline ends. The CDR3: CASSLGGSRADTQYF. In DNA form, the CDR3 reads TGCGCCAGCAGCTTGGGGGGCTCCAGGGCAGATACGCAGTATTTT.

This clonotype was observed many times. The chain uses TRBV6-1 and TRBJ2-1; D is unclear. The CDR3 has 12 residues. V lost 3 bases and J 6 bases, leaving 6 bases between the germline ends. The germline V gene encodes CDR1 MNHNS and CDR2 SASEGT. The CDR3 coding sequence is TGTGCCAGCAGTGACGGTTTCAATGAGCAGTTCTTC. Translation gives CASSDGFNEQFF.

This clonotype was detected ten times or more. The chain joins TRBV7-9 to TRBJ2-1; 11 bases map to TRBD2. CDR3 size: 18 residues. Germline CDR1 reads SEHNR; CDR2 reads FQNEAQ (reference sequence). Trimming at V came to 5 bases and at J to 0 bases, leaving 9 bases not matched to a gene. For the CDR3, the DNA is TGTGCCAGCAGCCCCCCGGGACTAGCGGAGCACTCCTACAATGAGCAGTTCTTC. Amino acids: CASSPPGLAEHSYNEQFF.

There are many counts of this clonotype. A junction end diverges from the germline sequence, so it may reflect a read error. The chain couples TRBV7-9 to TRBJ2-5; 9 bases align to TRBD2. Germline-derived CDR1 and CDR2 are SEHNR and FQNEAQ (reference sequence). This CDR3 comprises 13 residues. CDR3 DNA: TGTGCCAGTGCCCTAGCGGGGCAAGGGACCCAGTACTTC. This sequence encodes CASALAGQGTQYF.

This clonotype was recorded a few times. The CDR3 protein is CANMTGGSTEAFF. The CDR3 DNA reads as TGTGCCAACATGACAGGAGGTAGCACTGAAGCTTTCTTT. V usage is TRBV19 and J usage is TRBJ1-1; the D gene is possibly TRBD1 (6 bases). Germline assignment: CDR1 LNHDA and CDR2 SQIVND (reference sequence). The CDR3 runs 13 residues. With 10 bases removed from V and 4 bases from J, the gap between germline ends came to 16 bases.

The chain combines TRBV6-2 or TRBV6-3 with TRBJ2-1; 10 bases line up with TRBD2. CDR1 is MNHEY, CDR2 SVGEGT, per germline. This CDR3 spans 14 amino acids. With V trimmed by 6 bases and J by 6 bases, 5 bases remained unmatched. Here the CDR3 DNA reads TGTGCCAGCAGGGTTACTAGCGGGGCCAATGAGCAGTTCTTC. Translation: CASRVTSGANEQFF.

There are many counts of this clonotype. CDR3 sequence: CSAPETPDTEAFF. DNA for the CDR3: TGCAGTGCCCCGGAAACTCCGGACACTGAAGCTTTCTTT. The V gene is TRBV20-1, the J gene TRBJ1-1; D unclear. Looked up from germline, CDR1 is DFQATT and CDR2 is SNEGSKA (reference sequence). CDR3 length: 13 amino acids. Trimming removed 6 bases at V and 3 bases at J, with 14 bases between.

This clonotype has a count of ten or more. The chain couples TRBV5-4 to TRBJ2-1, with 9 bases lining up with TRBD2. After removal of 5 bases from V and 2 bases from J, the junction contained 2 bases not matched to a gene. Germline V gene sequence: CDR1 SGHNT, CDR2 YYREEE (reference sequence). The CDR3 spans 14 residues. This CDR3 is CASRIAGAYNEQFF. The CDR3 nucleotides are TGTGCCAGCAGAATAGCGGGAGCCTACAATGAGCAGTTCTTC. Looking up the rest from reference TRBV5-4 and TRBJ2-1 gives the full variable domain: ETGVTQSPTHLIKTRGQQVTLRCSSQSGHNTVSWYQQALGQGPQFIFQYYREEENGRGNFPPRFSGLQFPNYSSELNVNALELDDSALYLCASRIAGAYNEQFFGPGTRLTVL.

The chain recombines TRBV28 with TRBJ2-7, with D unresolved. Germline-derived CDR1 and CDR2 are MDHEN and SYDVKM. This CDR3 has 13 amino acids. Trimming removed 7 bases from V and 2 bases from J, with 12 bases in between. CDR3 residues: CASNVEGPYEQYF. CDR3 nucleotide sequence: TGTGCCAGCAATGTTGAAGGTCCCTACGAGCAGTACTTC.

This clonotype showed up just a few times. V and J are TRBV6-2 or TRBV6-3 and TRBJ1-5, with D hard to call. Germline V gene data show CDR1 as MNHEY and CDR2 as SVGEGT. The CDR3 has 15 residues. Trimming removed 5 bases from V and 4 bases from J, with 15 bases in between. The CDR3 spells CASSEARQINQPQHF. The CDR3 DNA follows: TGTGCCAGCAGTGAAGCGCGACAAATTAATCAGCCCCAGCATTTT.

The V and J genes are TRBV11-2 and TRBJ2-3; D unresolved. The ends were cut back, 0 bases at V and 3 bases at J, with 10 bases in the middle. Germline CDR1 SGHAT, CDR2 FQNNGV. The CDR3 is 15 amino acids. CDR3 sequence reads: CASSLEQRRTDTQYF. In DNA, the CDR3 is TGTGCCAGCAGCTTAGAGCAGCGACGGACAGATACGCAGTATTTT.

V usage is TRBV11-2 and J usage is TRBJ2-5; D tentatively fits TRBD1 or TRBD2 (5 bases each). CDR1 and CDR2 from the germline V gene are SGHAT and FQNNGV. Trimming left V 6 bases short and J 4 bases short, with 12 bases between. This CDR3 contains 13 residues. CDR3 DNA sequence: TGTGCCAGCAGATCGGGGCGGGTAGAGACCCAGTACTTC. Amino acid sequence: CASRSGRVETQYF. Full variable domain (outside the CDR3, taken from reference TRBV11-2 and TRBJ2-5): EAGVAQSPRYKIIEKRQSVAFWCNPISGHATLYWYQQILGQGPKLLIQFQNNGVVDDSQLPKDRFSAERLKGVDSTLKIQPAKLEDSAVYLCASRSGRVETQYFGPGTRLLVL.

V gene TRBV28 combines with J gene TRBJ2-7; D remains unclear. Trimming pared 0 bases from V and 6 bases from J, leaving 9 bases between. The CDR3 is 13 amino acids. The germline gives CDR1 MDHEN, CDR2 SYDVKM. The CDR3 spells CASSLWSPPEQYF. The CDR3 DNA reads TGTGCCAGCAGTTTATGGAGCCCGCCCGAGCAGTACTTC.

This clonotype was detected ten times or more. The chain couples TRBV11-3 to TRBJ2-2, with 7 bases aligning to TRBD1. V dropped 3 bases and J dropped 5; count of bases not matched to a gene: 6. The germline V gene has CDR1 SGHNT and CDR2 YENEEA. The CDR3 runs 15 residues. The CDR3 protein is CASSFIQGWTGELFF. DNA for the CDR3: TGTGCCAGCAGCTTTATACAGGGGTGGACCGGGGAGCTGTTTTTT.

CDR3 nucleotide sequence: TGCGCCAGCAGCCCCCAGGGGCAGAGCACAGCCTACGAGCAGTACTTC. Translation: CASSPQGQSTAYEQYF. V gene TRBV5-1 combines with J gene TRBJ2-7; tentative D call: TRBD1 (6 bases). Germline values: CDR1 SGHRS, CDR2 YFSETQ. Trimming took 4 bases from V and 2 from J, leaving 19 bases between them. The CDR3 has 16 residues.

This sequence joins TRBV5-1 and TRBJ2-7; 9 positions match TRBD1. The CDR3 is 15 amino acids. Germline assignment: CDR1 SGHRS and CDR2 YFSETQ. Trimming at V came to 4 bases and at J to 6 bases, leaving 11 bases not matched to a gene. DNA of the CDR3: TGCGCCAGCAGCCGACTACCGGGACAGGGCCTCGAGCAGTACTTC. It specifies CASSRLPGQGLEQYF.

The chain employs TRBV2 and TRBJ2-2; D not resolved. CDR3 length equals 15 residues. The V gene lost 7 bases and the J gene lost 2 bases, with 14 bases spanning the gap. CDR1 and CDR2 (germline): SNHLY, FYNNEI. The CDR3 region has the DNA TGTGCCAGCACTGTAACTAAATCAAACACCGGGGAGCTGTTTTTT. Translation: CASTVTKSNTGELFF.

This clonotype was picked up many times. The chain employs TRBV7-9 and TRBJ2-7; D perhaps matches TRBD2 (6 bases). The CDR3 has 15 amino acids. Per the germline V gene, CDR1 is SEHNR and CDR2 is FQNEAQ (reference sequence). Trimming removed 4 bases from V and 2 bases from J, with 15 bases in between. The CDR3 spells CASSSSGTGPYEQYF. CDR3 DNA: TGTGCCAGCAGCTCCTCCGGGACTGGGCCCTACGAGCAGTACTTC.

This clonotype was counted many times. The chain has TRBV7-9 and TRBJ2-1; 7 bases agree with TRBD2. J lost 9 bases, V lost 3 bases, and 8 bases had no gene match. There are 14 residues in the CDR3. Looked up from germline, CDR1 is SEHNR and CDR2 is FQNEAQ (reference sequence). The CDR3 DNA is TGTGCCAGCAGCTTCCCTGGGGCTAGCGGTGAGCAGTTCTTC. This encodes CASSFPGASGEQFF.

This clonotype was seen a handful of times. It is likely a read error: a sequence one base away is far more abundant. The J gene is TRBJ1-5, the V gene TRBV6-6; D is unclear. The germline CDR1 and CDR2 sequences are MNHNY and SVGAGI (reference sequence). The CDR3 sequence is 11 residues long. Trimming stripped 6 bases from V and 4 bases from J, with 4 bases between. The CDR3 DNA follows: TGTGCCAGCAGAGAAAATCAGCCCCAGCATTTT. Amino acids: CASRENQPQHF.

This clonotype was observed at least ten times. The rearrangement joins TRBV19 to TRBJ1-1; no firm D call. Germline assignment: CDR1 LNHDA and CDR2 SQIVND (reference sequence). The CDR3 consists of 13 residues. V gave up 4 bases and J gave up 2 bases, with 8 bases separating them. CDR3 in amino acids: CASSKGGNTEAFF. The CDR3 region has the DNA TGTGCCAGTAGTAAGGGCGGAAACACTGAAGCTTTCTTT.

Details on this clonotype: This likely traces to a read error, being one base from a far larger clone. The J gene is TRBJ2-5, the V gene TRBV4-2; tentatively, D is TRBD1 (5 bases). The CDR3 covers 12 residues. The ends were cut back, 5 bases at V and 4 bases at J, with 8 bases in the middle. Germline CDR1 reads LGHNA; CDR2 reads YNFKEQ. The CDR3, as DNA: TGTGCCAGCAGCACCACAGGAGAGACCCAGTACTTC. Protein sequence: CASSTTGETQYF.

A single count supports this clonotype. This likely came from a read error, as a far larger clone is one base away. V gene TRBV12-3 or TRBV12-4 combines with J gene TRBJ2-1, with a possible D match to TRBD1 (5 bases). The CDR3 covers 15 residues. Trimming shortened V by 3 bases and J by 10 bases, and 19 bases separated the two germline ends. The CDR3 loop reads CASSLGPREFYEQFF. Written as DNA, the CDR3 is TGTGCCAGCAGTTTGGGGCCAAGAGAGTTCTACGAGCAGTTCTTC.

Points on this clonotype: Germline and junction disagree at one end, which may indicate a read error. This rearrangement joins TRBV5-1 to TRBJ1-2, with TRBD1 matching 8 bases. Germline CDR1 reads SGHRS; CDR2 reads YFSETQ. There are 15 residues in the CDR3. Here the CDR3 DNA reads TGCGTCAGCAGCTCCGACAGGGGAACTAACCATGGCTACACCTTC. This codes for CVSSSDRGTNHGYTF.

The CDR3 DNA is TGTGCCAGCAGCGTAAGCGCCGGGGATAGCTCCTACAATGAGCAGTTCTTC. Translating gives CASSVSAGDSSYNEQFF. V and J are TRBV9 and TRBJ2-1; maybe TRBD2 (5 bases). Trimming cost V 1 base and J 0 bases, with 14 bases left between them. The CDR3 is 17 amino acids. Germline CDR1 SGDLS, CDR2 YYNGEE.

The table lists this clonotype with many counts. This chain joins TRBV2 and TRBJ2-1, with TRBD2 as a possible D gene (6 bases). Germline V gene data show CDR1 as SNHLY and CDR2 as FYNNEI. This CDR3 contains 15 residues. Trimming cost V 1 base and J 9 bases, with 16 bases left between them. The CDR3 protein is CASSEERTLGGEQFF. The DNA of the CDR3 is TGTGCCAGCAGTGAAGAAAGGACTCTCGGGGGTGAGCAGTTCTTC. The whole variable domain, remainder taken from reference TRBV2 and TRBJ2-1, is EPEVTQTPSHQVTQMGQEVILRCVPISNHLYFYWYRQILGQKVEFLVSFYNNEISEKSEIFDDQFSVERPDGSNFTLKIRSTKLEDSAMYFCASSEERTLGGEQFFGPGTRLTVL.

This clonotype has ten or more counts. This rearrangement joins TRBV20-1 to TRBJ2-1, with D perhaps TRBD1 (5 bases). The germline V gene encodes CDR1 DFQATT and CDR2 SNEGSKA (reference sequence). The V end was cut by 7 bases, the J end by 1 base, with 8 bases between. This CDR3 spans 12 amino acids. The CDR3 protein is CSVAGSYNEQFF. Here the CDR3 DNA reads TGCAGTGTAGCAGGGTCCTACAATGAGCAGTTCTTC.

The gene calls are TRBV12-5 and TRBJ2-2; D is possibly TRBD2 (5 bases). The CDR3 consists of 14 residues. Germline loops: CDR1 LGHNT, CDR2 FRNRAP. Trimming stripped 1 base from V and 4 bases from J, with 7 bases between. CDR3 DNA sequence: TGTGCTAGTGGTTTGGCAGGAGGCACCGGGGAGCTGTTTTTT. Its translation: CASGLAGGTGELFF. The full variable domain, its missing parts supplied by reference TRBV12-5 and TRBJ2-2, is DARVTQTPRHKVTEMGQEVTMRCQPILGHNTVFWYRQTMMQGLELLAYFRNRAPLDDSGMPKDRFSAEMPDATLATLKIQPSEPRDSAVYFCASGLAGGTGELFFGEGSRLTVL.

This clonotype has at least ten counts. The V and J genes are TRBV19 and TRBJ1-4, with 8 bases lining up with TRBD1. V was clipped by 5 bases and J by 4 bases; unmatched bases: 9. CDR1 is LNHDA and CDR2 is SQIVND in the germline V gene (reference sequence). The CDR3 length is 16 residues. CDR3 residues: CASSLYGQGDNEKLFF. In nucleotides, the CDR3 is TGTGCCAGTAGTCTCTATGGACAGGGAGATAATGAAAAACTGTTTTTT.